A single T cell receptor beta chain is shown here with its context. It has no known antigen specificity. Base qualities were left out, and no much larger clone turns up one base away. These data originate in a study of blood T cell repertoires in COVID-19 (dated by TCRdb to the early 2020s). Some background on the complete study: The collaborator samples originated in the United States, Italy and Spain and spanned the acute and convalescent phases of COVID-19. The dataset comprised deeply sampled blood TCRbeta repertoires from subjects exposed to, actively infected with, or recovered from COVID-19. The prospective study material was composed of cDNA or gDNA derived from T cells, B-cell-depleted T cells, or PBMCs. The sample metadata nearly always contained a de-identified subject ID, COVID-19 status, age in years and sex. The repertoires were released in a freely available public database meant as a resource for research on the immune response to SARS-CoV-2. The samples were drawn from the first 160 participants of the ongoing ImmuneRACE study and from some 1,300 subjects provided by 6 global collaborators. HLA class I and class II types, where available, came from metadata supplied by the sample provider rather than from assay-based typing.

The CDR3 holds 18 amino acids from the cysteine to the phenylalanine. Only the CDR3 DNA is retained, 54 bases long and in frame from the first base. CDR1 and CDR2, looked up from the germline V gene, are SGHTS and YDEGEE. Deletion took 3 bases off V and 4 bases off J, with a span of 25 bases between the germline ends. TCRbeta CDR3 regions were amplified from genomic DNA by means of the immunoSEQ Assay, a bias-controlled multiplex PCR. In the paper's pipeline: The number of nucleated cells in each sample was estimated by amplification of reference gene primers within the assay. Sequence reads were collapsed and filtered to measure the absolute abundance of every unique TCRbeta CDR3 rearrangement. Productive Simpson clonality was computed per sample as the square root of Simpson's diversity index over productive rearrangements. The immuneACCESS repertoire file appears here via TCRdb, limited to in-frame rearrangements. These files lack a portion of the clones; in checked studies, under half of the deficit traces to unresolved V genes, and the cause of the others is not known. V and J calls and clone size are copied from that table; D and trimming were computed from the DNA. This sample gives 200,000 or so clones in total; roughly 84% of them show up just once. Approximately 2.5% of the sample is taken by the ten largest.

The research as a whole found: Clinical and demographic metadata were provided uncurated, with the amount varying by source and participant.

Each collaborating institution followed its own protocols to collect whole blood in K2EDTA tubes. Collaborator samples were shipped for TCRbeta analysis as frozen whole blood, isolated PBMCs, or DNA extracted from either sample type. The sequence derives from a woman aged 60-75 years with acute or convalescent COVID-19. The sample taken for sequencing was peripheral blood. Recombination joined TRBV5-8 with TRBJ1-1; matching of 5 bases hints at TRBD1 as the D gene. The nucleotide sequence reads TGTGCCAGCAGCTATGCGCCGTTGGGCGGAGGGAGGGGCACTGAAGCTTTCTTT. This sequence encodes CASSYAPLGGGRGTEAFF.